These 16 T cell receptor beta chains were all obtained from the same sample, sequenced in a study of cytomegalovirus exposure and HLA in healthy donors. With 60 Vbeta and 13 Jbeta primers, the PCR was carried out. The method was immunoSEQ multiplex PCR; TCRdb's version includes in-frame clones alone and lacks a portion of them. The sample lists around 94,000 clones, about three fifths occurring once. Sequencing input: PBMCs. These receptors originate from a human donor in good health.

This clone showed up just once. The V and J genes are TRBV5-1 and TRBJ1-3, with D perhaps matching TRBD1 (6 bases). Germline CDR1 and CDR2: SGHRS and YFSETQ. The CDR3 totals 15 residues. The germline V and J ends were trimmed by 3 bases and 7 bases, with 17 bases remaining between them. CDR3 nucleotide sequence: TGCGCCAGCAGCTCCTCTGGGGGGGCACCGAACACCATATATTTT. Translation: CASSSSGGAPNTIYF.

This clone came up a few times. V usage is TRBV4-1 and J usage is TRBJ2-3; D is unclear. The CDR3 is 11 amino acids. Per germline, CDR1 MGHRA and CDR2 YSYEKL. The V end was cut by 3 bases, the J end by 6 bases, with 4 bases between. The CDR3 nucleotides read TGCGCCAGCAGCCACGCGGATACGCAGTATTTT. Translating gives CASSHADTQYF.

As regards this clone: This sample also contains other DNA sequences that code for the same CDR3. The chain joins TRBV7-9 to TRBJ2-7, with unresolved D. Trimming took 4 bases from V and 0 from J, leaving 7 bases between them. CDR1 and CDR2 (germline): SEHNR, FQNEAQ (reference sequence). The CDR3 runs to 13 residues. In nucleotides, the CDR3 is TGTGCCAGCAGCTCCCCGAGCTCCTACGAGCAGTACTTC. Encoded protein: CASSSPSSYEQYF.

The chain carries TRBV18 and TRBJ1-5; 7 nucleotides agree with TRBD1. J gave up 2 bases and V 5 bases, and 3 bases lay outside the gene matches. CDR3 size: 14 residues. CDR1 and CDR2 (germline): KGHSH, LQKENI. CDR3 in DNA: TGTGCCAGCTCAACCGGGACAGGCAATCAGCCCCAGCATTTT. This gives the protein CASSTGTGNQPQHF.

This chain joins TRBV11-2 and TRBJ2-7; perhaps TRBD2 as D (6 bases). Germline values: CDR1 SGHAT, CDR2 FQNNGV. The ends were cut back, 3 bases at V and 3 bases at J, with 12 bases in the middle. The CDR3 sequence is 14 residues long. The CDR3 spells CASSLRRERYEQYF. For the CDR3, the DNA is TGTGCCAGCAGCTTGAGGCGGGAACGCTACGAGCAGTACTTC.

This CDR3 is CASGQGYNEQFF. The CDR3 coding sequence is TGTGCCAGCGGACAGGGGTACAATGAGCAGTTCTTC. This rearrangement joins TRBV5-5 to TRBJ2-1, with TRBD1 identical over 9 bases. This CDR3 contains 12 residues. With V trimmed by 7 bases and J by 4 bases, 0 bases remained unmatched. Germline CDR1 and CDR2: SGHKS and YYEKEE (reference sequence).

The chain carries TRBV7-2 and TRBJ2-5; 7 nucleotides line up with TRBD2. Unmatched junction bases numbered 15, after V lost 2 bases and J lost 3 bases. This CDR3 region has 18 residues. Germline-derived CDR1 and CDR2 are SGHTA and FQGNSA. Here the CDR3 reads CASSLFASGPGREETQYF. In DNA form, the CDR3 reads TGTGCCAGCAGCTTATTTGCTAGCGGACCTGGGAGGGAAGAGACCCAGTACTTC.

The CDR3 is CASSIGRGAVNEQFF. The DNA for the CDR3 is TGTGCCAGTAGTATAGGCAGGGGCGCGGTTAATGAGCAGTTCTTC. V and J are TRBV19 and TRBJ2-1, with D maybe TRBD1 (6 bases). V was shortened by 1 base and J by 7 bases, with 14 bases between the two germline ends. This CDR3 has 15 amino acids. Germline-derived CDR1 and CDR2 are LNHDA and SQIVND (reference sequence).

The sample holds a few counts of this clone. CDR3 loop: CASSVQTSGKIYTNTGELFF. CDR3 nucleotides: TGTGCCAGCAGCGTACAAACTAGCGGGAAGATTTATACGAACACCGGGGAGCTGTTTTTT. This rearrangement joins TRBV9 to TRBJ2-2, with 10 nucleotides matching TRBD2. The V segment lost 1 base and the J segment 0 bases; nucleotides outside the gene matches: 12. The CDR3 has 20 amino acids. Germline V gene lookup returns CDR1 SGDLS and CDR2 YYNGEE.

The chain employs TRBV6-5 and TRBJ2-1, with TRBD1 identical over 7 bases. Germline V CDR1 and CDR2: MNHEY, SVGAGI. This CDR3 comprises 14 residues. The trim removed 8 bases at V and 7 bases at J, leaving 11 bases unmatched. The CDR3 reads CASGNRGGLNEQFF. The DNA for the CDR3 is TGTGCCAGCGGAAACAGGGGCGGGTTAAATGAGCAGTTCTTC.

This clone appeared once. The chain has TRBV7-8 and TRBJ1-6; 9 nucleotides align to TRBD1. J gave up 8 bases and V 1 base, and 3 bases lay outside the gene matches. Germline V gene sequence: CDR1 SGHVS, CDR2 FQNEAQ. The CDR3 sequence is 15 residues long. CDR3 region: CASSLGGQGDSPLHF. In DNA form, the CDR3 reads TGTGCCAGCAGCTTAGGGGGACAGGGTGATTCACCCCTCCACTTT.

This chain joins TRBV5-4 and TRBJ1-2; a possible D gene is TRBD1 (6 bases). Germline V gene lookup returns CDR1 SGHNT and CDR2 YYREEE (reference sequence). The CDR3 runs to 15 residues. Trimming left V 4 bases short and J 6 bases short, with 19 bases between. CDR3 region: CASSPGGGRGDGYTF. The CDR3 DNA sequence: TGTGCCAGCAGCCCCGGTGGTGGCAGGGGCGATGGCTACACCTTC.

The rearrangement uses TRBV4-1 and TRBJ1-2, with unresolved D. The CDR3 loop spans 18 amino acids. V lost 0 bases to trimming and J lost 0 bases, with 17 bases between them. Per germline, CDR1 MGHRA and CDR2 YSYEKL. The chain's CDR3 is CASSQDLGRIVTNYGYTF. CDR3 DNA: TGCGCCAGCAGCCAAGATCTAGGTAGGATCGTTACTAACTATGGCTACACCTTC.

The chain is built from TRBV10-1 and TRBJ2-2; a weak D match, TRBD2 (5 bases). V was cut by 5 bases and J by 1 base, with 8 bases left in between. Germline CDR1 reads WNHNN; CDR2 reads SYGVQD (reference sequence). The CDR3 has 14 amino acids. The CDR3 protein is CASSPSRNTGELFF. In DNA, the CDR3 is TGCGCCAGCAGTCCTAGCAGGAACACCGGGGAGCTGTTTTTT.

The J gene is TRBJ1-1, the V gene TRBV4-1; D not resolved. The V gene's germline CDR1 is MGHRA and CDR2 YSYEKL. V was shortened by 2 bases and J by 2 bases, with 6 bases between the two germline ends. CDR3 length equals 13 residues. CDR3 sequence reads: CASSQPYNTEAFF. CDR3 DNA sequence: TGCGCCAGCAGCCAACCTTATAACACTGAAGCTTTCTTT.

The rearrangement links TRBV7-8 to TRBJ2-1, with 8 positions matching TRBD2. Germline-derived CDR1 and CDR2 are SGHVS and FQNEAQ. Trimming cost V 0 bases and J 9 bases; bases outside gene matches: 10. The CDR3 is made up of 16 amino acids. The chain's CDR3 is CASSLAATSVLIEQFF. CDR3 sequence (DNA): TGTGCCAGCAGCTTAGCTGCGACTAGCGTTTTAATTGAGCAGTTCTTC.